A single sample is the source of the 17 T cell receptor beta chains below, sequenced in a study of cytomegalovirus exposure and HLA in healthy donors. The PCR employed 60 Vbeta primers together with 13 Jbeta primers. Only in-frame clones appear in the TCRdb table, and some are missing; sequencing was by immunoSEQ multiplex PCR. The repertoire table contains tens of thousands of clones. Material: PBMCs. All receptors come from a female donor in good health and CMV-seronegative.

This CDR3 is CASGLTSGRANEQFF. Written as DNA, the CDR3 is TGTGCCAGCGGGCTGACTAGCGGGAGGGCCAATGAGCAGTTCTTC. The V and J genes are TRBV6-5 and TRBJ2-1, with 14 bases that match TRBD2. The CDR3 runs 15 residues. V gave up 8 bases and J gave up 6 bases; unmatched junction bases: 6. CDR1 is MNHEY and CDR2 is SVGAGI in the germline V gene.

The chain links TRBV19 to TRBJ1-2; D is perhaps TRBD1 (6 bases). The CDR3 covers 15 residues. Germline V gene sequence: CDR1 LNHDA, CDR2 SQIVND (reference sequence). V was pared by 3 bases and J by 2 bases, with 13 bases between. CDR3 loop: CASSMYLTGNYGYTF. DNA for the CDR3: TGTGCCAGTAGTATGTACTTAACAGGGAACTATGGCTACACCTTC.

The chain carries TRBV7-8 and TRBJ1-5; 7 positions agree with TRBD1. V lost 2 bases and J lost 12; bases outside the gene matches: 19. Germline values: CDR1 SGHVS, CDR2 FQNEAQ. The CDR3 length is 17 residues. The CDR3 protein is CASSLIPGTDVIERQHF. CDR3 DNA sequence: TGTGCCAGCAGCTTAATCCCCGGGACAGACGTTATCGAGCGCCAGCATTTT.

The CDR3 region has the DNA TGTGCCAGCAGGGGACAGTCGAACACTGAAGCTTTCTTT. Translating gives CASRGQSNTEAFF. The chain has TRBV2 and TRBJ1-1, with 7 nucleotides matching TRBD1. The germline CDR1 and CDR2 sequences are SNHLY and FYNNEI. Unmatched junction bases numbered 2, after V lost 6 bases and J lost 1 base. The CDR3 consists of 13 residues. Based on the CDR3 plus reference TRBV2 and TRBJ1-1, the full variable domain is EPEVTQTPSHQVTQMGQEVILRCVPISNHLYFYWYRQILGQKVEFLVSFYNNEISEKSEIFDDQFSVERPDGSNFTLKIRSTKLEDSAMYFCASRGQSNTEAFFGQGTRLTVV.

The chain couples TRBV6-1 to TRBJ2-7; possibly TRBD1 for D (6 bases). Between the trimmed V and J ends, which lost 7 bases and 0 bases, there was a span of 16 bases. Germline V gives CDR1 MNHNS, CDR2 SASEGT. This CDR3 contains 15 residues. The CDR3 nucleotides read TGTGCCAGCACCGGGAAGGGGGACGTCTCCTACGAGCAGTACTTC. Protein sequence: CASTGKGDVSYEQYF.

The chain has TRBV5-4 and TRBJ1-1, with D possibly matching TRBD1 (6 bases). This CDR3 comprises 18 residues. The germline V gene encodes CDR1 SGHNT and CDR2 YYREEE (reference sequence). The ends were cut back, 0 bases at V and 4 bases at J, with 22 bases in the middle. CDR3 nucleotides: TGTGCCAGCAGCTTGGGATTAGGGGGTCCCATCGATATCACTGAAGCTTTCTTT. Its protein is CASSLGLGGPIDITEAFF.

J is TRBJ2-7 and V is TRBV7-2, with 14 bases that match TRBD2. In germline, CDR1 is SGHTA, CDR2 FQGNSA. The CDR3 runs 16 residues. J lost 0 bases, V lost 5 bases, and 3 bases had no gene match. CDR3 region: CASSPGLAGVSYEQYF. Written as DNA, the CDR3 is TGTGCCAGCAGCCCGGGACTAGCGGGGGTCTCCTACGAGCAGTACTTC.

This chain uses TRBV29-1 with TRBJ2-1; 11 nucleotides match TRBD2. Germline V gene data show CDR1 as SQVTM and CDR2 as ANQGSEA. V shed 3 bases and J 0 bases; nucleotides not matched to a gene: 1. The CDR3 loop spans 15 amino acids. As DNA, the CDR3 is TGCAGCGTTGACCTAGCGGGAGGCTCCTACAATGAGCAGTTCTTC. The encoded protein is CSVDLAGGSYNEQFF.

The CDR3 here is CASSLGHHSYEQYF. Written as DNA, the CDR3 is TGCGCCAGCAGCTTGGGACACCACTCCTACGAGCAGTACTTC. This chain links TRBV5-1 with TRBJ2-7, with D unclear. This CDR3 is 14 amino acids long. Germline-derived CDR1 and CDR2 are SGHRS and YFSETQ. V was cut by 0 bases and J by 0 bases, with 7 bases left in between. Looking up the rest from reference TRBV5-1 and TRBJ2-7 gives the full variable domain: KAGVTQTPRYLIKTRGQQVTLSCSPISGHRSVSWYQQTPGQGLQFLFEYFSETQRNKGNFPGRFSGRQFSNSRSEMNVSTLELGDSALYLCASSLGHHSYEQYFGPGTRLTVT.

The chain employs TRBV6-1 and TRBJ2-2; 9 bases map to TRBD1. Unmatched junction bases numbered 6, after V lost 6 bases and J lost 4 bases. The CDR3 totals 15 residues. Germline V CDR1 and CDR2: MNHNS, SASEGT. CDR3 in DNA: TGTGCCAGCAGGGCGGGACAGGGTGTCACCGGGGAGCTGTTTTTT. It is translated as CASRAGQGVTGELFF.

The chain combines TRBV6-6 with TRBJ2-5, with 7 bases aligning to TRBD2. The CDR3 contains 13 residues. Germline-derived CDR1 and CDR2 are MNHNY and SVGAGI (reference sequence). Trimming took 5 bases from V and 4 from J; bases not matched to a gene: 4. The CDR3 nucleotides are TGTGCCAGCAGTAGAAGCGGGACAGAGACCCAGTACTTC. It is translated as CASSRSGTETQYF.

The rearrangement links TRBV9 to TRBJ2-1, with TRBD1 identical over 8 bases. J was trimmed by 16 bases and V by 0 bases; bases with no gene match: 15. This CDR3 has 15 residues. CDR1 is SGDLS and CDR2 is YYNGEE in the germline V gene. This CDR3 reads CASSVDLGDRGPIFF. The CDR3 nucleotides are TGTGCCAGCAGCGTAGATTTAGGAGACAGGGGTCCCATTTTCTTC. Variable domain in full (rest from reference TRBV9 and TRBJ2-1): DSGVTQTPKHLITATGQRVTLRCSPRSGDLSVYWYQQSLDQGLQFLIQYYNGEERAKGNILERFSAQQFPDLHSELNLSSLELGDSALYFCASSVDLGDRGPIFFGPGTRLTVL.

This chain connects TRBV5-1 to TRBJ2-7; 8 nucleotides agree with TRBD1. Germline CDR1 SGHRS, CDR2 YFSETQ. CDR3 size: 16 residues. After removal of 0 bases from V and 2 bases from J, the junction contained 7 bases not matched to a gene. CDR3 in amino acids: CASSLDKTGATYEQYF. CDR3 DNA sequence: TGCGCCAGCAGCTTGGATAAGACAGGGGCCACCTACGAGCAGTACTTC. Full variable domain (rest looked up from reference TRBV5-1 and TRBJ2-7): KAGVTQTPRYLIKTRGQQVTLSCSPISGHRSVSWYQQTPGQGLQFLFEYFSETQRNKGNFPGRFSGRQFSNSRSEMNVSTLELGDSALYLCASSLDKTGATYEQYFGPGTRLTVT.

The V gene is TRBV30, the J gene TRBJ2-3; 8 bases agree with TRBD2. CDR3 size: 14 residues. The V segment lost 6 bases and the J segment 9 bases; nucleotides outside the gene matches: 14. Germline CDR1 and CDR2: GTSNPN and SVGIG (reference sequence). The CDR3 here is CACRKGREVGTQYF. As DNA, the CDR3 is TGTGCCTGCCGTAAGGGGCGGGAGGTGGGCACGCAGTATTTT.

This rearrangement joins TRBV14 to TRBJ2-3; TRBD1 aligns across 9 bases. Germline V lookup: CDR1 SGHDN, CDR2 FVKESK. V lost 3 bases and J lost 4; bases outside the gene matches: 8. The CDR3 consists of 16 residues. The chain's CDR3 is CASSHPGTGRADTQYF. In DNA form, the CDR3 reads TGTGCCAGCAGCCATCCCGGGACAGGGAGGGCAGATACGCAGTATTTT.

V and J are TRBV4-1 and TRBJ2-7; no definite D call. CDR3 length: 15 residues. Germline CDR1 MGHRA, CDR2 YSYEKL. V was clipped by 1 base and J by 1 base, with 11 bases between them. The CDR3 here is CASSQGPSRSYEQYF. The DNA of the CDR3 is TGCGCCAGCAGCCAAGGGCCCTCCAGATCCTACGAGCAGTACTTC.

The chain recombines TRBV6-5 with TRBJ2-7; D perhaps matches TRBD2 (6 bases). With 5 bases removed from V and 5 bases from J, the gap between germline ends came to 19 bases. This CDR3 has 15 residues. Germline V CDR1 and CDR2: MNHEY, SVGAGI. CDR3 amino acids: CASSAPGGGKDEQYF. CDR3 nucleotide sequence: TGTGCCAGCAGTGCCCCCGGGGGTGGTAAGGACGAGCAGTACTTC.